This TCR beta chain was documented in a study of glioma-infiltrating T cells after dendritic cell vaccination. In the study overall: Between the early 2000s and the early 2010s, patients got autologous tumor lysate-pulsed dendritic cell vaccines.

Overall study results and limits: Longer survival after dendritic cell vaccination followed higher pretreatment TIL content.

Time point defined: after dendritic cell vaccination, including at tumor progression/relapse. CDR1 is MGHRA, CDR2 YSYEKL, per germline. V was pared by 1 base and J by 3 bases, with 10 bases of the junction left unmatched. The CDR3 runs 17 residues. The immunoSEQ assay amplified TCRB CDR3 from up to about 2 ug DNA. The primer mix had 60 V beta and 13 J beta primers. Only in-frame clones appear in the TCRdb table, and some are missing; sequencing was by immunoSEQ multiplex PCR. The table shows some 78,000 clones, with 85% occurring only once. As concerns this clone: The antigen is not known.

The chain is built from TRBV4-1 and TRBJ2-7, with 9 bases identical to TRBD1. The sequencing here drew on blood, taken after dendritic cell vaccination. The TCR sequence derives from a human donor with glioblastoma. CDR3 DNA sequence: TGCGCCAGCAGCCAAGTCACCGGGACAGGGAGCTACTACGAGCAGTACTTC. Translating it yields CASSQVTGTGSYYEQYF.